This TCR beta chain was identified during a study of radiation and T cells in renal cell carcinoma. Overall study context: Nephrectomy followed 15 Gy stereotactic body radiation by 4 weeks. Study-wide results and limits: From baseline, blood top tumor clonotypes peaked at 2 weeks post-radiation. Pretreatment tumor biopsies were lacking, so baseline clonotypes are unknown.

Data came from immunoSEQ multiplex PCR; TCRdb stores just in-frame clones and leaves some out. This table holds about 150,000 clones, roughly nine tenths found once. This clone was found a few times. Antigen unknown. Time point here: baseline pretreatment blood. Documented treatment: 15 Gy SBRT to primary tumor, nephrectomy 4 weeks later. The CDR3 consists of 15 residues. Germline V gene sequence: CDR1 SGHNT, CDR2 YYREEE (reference sequence). V shed 0 bases, J shed 5 bases, and the junction held 7 bases outside the gene matches. This sequence originates from a woman aged 70 to 79 with renal cell carcinoma. The sample here was blood, taken from a patient whose treatment included radiotherapy and nephrectomy. The rearrangement uses TRBV5-4 and TRBJ2-5; 7 bases are shared with TRBD1. The CDR3 coding sequence is TGTGCCAGCAGCTTGGCGGGGCCAGGGGGTGAGACCCAGTACTTC. Protein sequence: CASSLAGPGGETQYF.